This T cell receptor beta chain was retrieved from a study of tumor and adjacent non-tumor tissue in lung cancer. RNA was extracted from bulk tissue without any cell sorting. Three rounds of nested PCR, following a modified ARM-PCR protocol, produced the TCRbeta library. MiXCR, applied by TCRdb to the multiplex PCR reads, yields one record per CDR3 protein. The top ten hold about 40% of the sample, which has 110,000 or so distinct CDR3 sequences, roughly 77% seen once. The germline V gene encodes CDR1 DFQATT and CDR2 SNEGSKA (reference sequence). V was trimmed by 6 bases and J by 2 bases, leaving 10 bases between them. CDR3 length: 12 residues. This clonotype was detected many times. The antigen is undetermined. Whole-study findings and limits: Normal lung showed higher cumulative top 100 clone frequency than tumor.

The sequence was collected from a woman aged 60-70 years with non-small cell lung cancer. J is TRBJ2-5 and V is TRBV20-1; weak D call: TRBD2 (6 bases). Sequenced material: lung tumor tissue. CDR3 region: CSARRGQETQYF. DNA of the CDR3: TGCAGTGCCCGGCGGGGACAAGAGACCCAGTACTTC.